This TCR beta chain was observed in a study of shared T cell receptors in the human thymus. Sequencing used immunoSEQ multiplex PCR; TCRdb keeps in-frame clones, though not all of them. Altogether 700,000 or so clones are present, 70% to 90% being singletons, with the ten largest covering roughly 0.01%. Germline CDR1 reads KGHSH; CDR2 reads LQKENI. The CDR3 length is 14 residues. Trimming stripped 6 bases from V and 5 bases from J, with 16 bases between. The same specimen was also included in a second study, on human thymus T cells. Turning to that study: Immunologically healthy infants in Finland undergoing congenital heart defect surgery were the donors. The source of the thymus tissue was resections taken during corrective heart surgery. Within thymic and blood repertoires, V and J gene usage appeared to be biased. Thymic TCR repertoires of unrelated people reportedly overlapped highly.

The clonotype comes from a girl less than two years old with a congenital heart defect. The chain carries TRBV18 and TRBJ1-2, with D perhaps TRBD1 (6 bases). The specimen was thymocytes. CDR3 nucleotides: TGTGCCAGCTCTAAAGGGTCAGGGGCGTATGGCTACACCTTC. Its translation is CASSKGSGAYGYTF.